The clone carrying this T cell receptor beta chain occurred once. Its antigen is unidentified. TCRdb keeps only in-frame clones here, not all; method: immunoSEQ multiplex PCR. The sample records over 120,000 clones, over 75% being singletons. These data are taken from a study of T cell responses to AZD1222 COVID-19 vaccine. The wider study: Second doses at about 4 or about 12 weeks were pooled.

The CDR3 totals 15 residues. With V trimmed by 5 bases and J by 6 bases, 10 bases remained unmatched. The germline V gene encodes CDR1 GTSNPN and CDR2 SVGIG (reference sequence). Study results and limitations: Clonal diversity may have been underestimated, and the donors were mostly white British, with more females than males. The breadth and depth of Spike-specific TCRs increased once two AZD1222 doses had been given. Of the AZD1222 recipients, only 5 to 7 were seropositive at baseline.

The sequence was obtained from an adult in good health. V usage is TRBV30 and J usage is TRBJ1-5; 10 nucleotides align to TRBD1. Material: peripheral blood, obtained on day 0 of AZD1222 vaccination. The DNA for the CDR3 is TGTGCCTGGGGCCCCGGGACAGGGGTGGTTCAGCCCCAGCATTTT. This codes for CAWGPGTGVVQPQHF.